The T cell receptor (beta chain) under discussion was sequenced for a study of OX40 agonist ivuxolimab in advanced cancers. Study-wide context: Ivuxolimab, an agonist antibody against OX40 (CD134), was given to patients. Whole-study findings and limits: Some of the nonresponding patients also showed low levels of normalized T-cell clonal expansion.

The protocol was immunoSEQ multiplex PCR, while the TCRdb copy is restricted to in-frame clones and leaves out a portion. The data hold about 91,000 clones, with approximately 85% observed a single time. Turning to this clone: As yet, its antigen is unknown.

This sequence originates from an adult with an advanced solid tumor such as melanoma, head and neck, liver or kidney cancer. The source material was CD4+ or CD8+ T cells sorted from blood, sampled in a trial of the OX40 agonist ivuxolimab.

The CDR3 sequence: CASSLVRTGLDEQYF. In DNA form, the CDR3 reads TGCGCCAGCAGCTTGGTTCGGACAGGGTTGGACGAGCAGTACTTC. This chain uses TRBV5-1 with TRBJ2-5; 8 nucleotides agree with TRBD1. The J call may be mistaken, given a closer DNA end match to TRBJ2-7. Germline CDR1 and CDR2: SGHRS and YFSETQ. The length of the CDR3 is 15 residues.